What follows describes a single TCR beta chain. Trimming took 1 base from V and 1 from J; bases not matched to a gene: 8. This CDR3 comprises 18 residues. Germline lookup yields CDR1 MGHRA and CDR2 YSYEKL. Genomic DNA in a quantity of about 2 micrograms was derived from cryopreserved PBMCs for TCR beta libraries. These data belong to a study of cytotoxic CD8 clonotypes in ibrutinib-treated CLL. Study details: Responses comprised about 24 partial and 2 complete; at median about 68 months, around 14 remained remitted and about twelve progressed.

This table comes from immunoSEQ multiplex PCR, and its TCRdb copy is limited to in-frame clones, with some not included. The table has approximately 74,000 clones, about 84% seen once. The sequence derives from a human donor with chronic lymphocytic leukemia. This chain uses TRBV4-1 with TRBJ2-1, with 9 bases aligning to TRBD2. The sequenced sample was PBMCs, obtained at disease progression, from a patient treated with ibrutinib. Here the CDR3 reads CASSQVPGLAPSYNEQFF. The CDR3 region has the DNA TGCGCCAGCAGCCAAGTCCCGGGACTAGCTCCTTCCTACAATGAGCAGTTCTTC.